This entry concerns a single T cell receptor (beta chain). There is no known antigen for this receptor. Base qualities are not at hand, and no much larger clone is one base apart. The data derive from a study of lymphopenia after photon versus proton radiotherapy (dated by TCRdb to about 2019). With respect to the entire study: The immunological effects of photon versus proton radiation therapy were compared in patients with gastrointestinal tumors who developed high-grade lymphopenia. A cohort of around 18 patients with gastrointestinal tumors who received either photon or proton therapy and subsequently developed lymphopenia was included. The study aimed to characterize how the two radiation modalities differ in their impact on the immune system.

Compared with germline, V lacks 6 bases and J lacks 1 base; bases without a gene match: 11. CDR1 and CDR2, looked up from the germline V gene (reference sequence), are LNHDA and SQIVND. Including cysteine and phenylalanine, the CDR3 has 18 amino acids. Just CDR3 DNA is preserved here, 54 bases in frame from base 1. The investigation overall reported the following: The survival association was examined only in patients who died, and the authors described better survival with proton therapy as a possibility, not as a demonstrated result. During treatment, patients who received proton therapy stayed relatively stable, whereas patients who received photon therapy lost naive T cells and TCR diversity and gained effector/memory populations. Across the cohort, among patients who died, a greater drop in TCR diversity after the nadir was inversely correlated with overall survival time. Once the lymphocyte count had reached its nadir, the repertoires of photon-treated patients showed oligoclonal expansion, particularly of CD8+ Temra cells, and this expansion drove the decline in diversity.

The receptor library was made with the immunoSEQ multiplex PCR assay. T cell repertoires were profiled with deep sequencing of rearranged TCR beta loci together with multiparametric flow cytometry. TCRdb provides this immuneACCESS table in a form limited to in-frame rearrangements. Some clones are lacking; in checked studies, under half of them reflect an unresolved V gene, and why the rest are absent is not known. Within this sample are about 45,000 clones, with less than 90% of them counted one time only. The ten largest account for approximately 2.1% of the sample. Here the sequenced sample was peripheral blood, taken from a patient treated with photon-based radiotherapy. The chain employs TRBV19 and TRBJ2-6, with 8 junctional bases fitting TRBD1. The source is a middle-aged man with gastric cancer. The bases read TGTGCCAGTAGCCACCACGGACAGGGTGCTTCTGGGGCCAACGTCCTGACTTTC. Protein translation: CASSHHGQGASGANVLTF.